These 18 T cell receptor beta chains were all obtained from the same sample, sequenced in a study of follicular helper T cells after annual influenza vaccination. Sequencing was performed with immunoSEQ multiplex PCR; in TCRdb, only in-frame clones are kept and a portion is missing. The sample includes about 9,400 clones, roughly 80% of them seen just once. Time point specified: 2015-2016 season, pre-vaccination. The starting material was CXCR5+ CD38- circulating T follicular helper cells from blood, obtained on the day of influenza vaccination. Sample subset: circulating Tfh, non-naive CD4+CXCR5+PD-1+ (ICOS+CD38+ or ICOS-CD38-). Receptors were obtained from an adult who received the influenza vaccine.

This clone has a handful of counts. This chain uses TRBV2 with TRBJ2-1; D ambiguous. The V end was cut by 1 base, the J end by 2 bases, with 9 bases between. Germline V gene sequence: CDR1 SNHLY, CDR2 FYNNEI. The CDR3 sequence is 15 residues long. CDR3 region: CASSEEDLAYNEQFF. In nucleotides, the CDR3 is TGTGCCAGCAGTGAAGAGGACCTCGCCTACAATGAGCAGTTCTTC.

The chain couples TRBV6-6 to TRBJ2-7, with a tentative D call TRBD1 (5 bases). CDR1 is MNHNY, CDR2 SVGAGI, per germline (reference sequence). Trimming stripped 0 bases from V and 5 bases from J, with 11 bases between. This CDR3 region has 14 residues. CDR3 protein: CASSYSGQRNEQYF. CDR3 in DNA: TGTGCCAGCAGTTACTCGGGGCAGAGAAACGAGCAGTACTTC.

The gene calls are TRBV29-1 and TRBJ1-2, with D unresolved. The CDR3 covers 12 residues. From germline, CDR1 is SQVTM and CDR2 ANQGSEA. V was shortened by 4 bases and J by 4 bases, with 10 bases between the two germline ends. The CDR3 here is CSVASPTYGYTF. In nucleotides, the CDR3 is TGCAGCGTTGCGTCCCCTACCTATGGCTACACCTTC.

The chain couples TRBV7-2 to TRBJ2-2, with a weak D call TRBD1 (6 bases). CDR3 length: 14 amino acids. V was pared by 6 bases and J by 2 bases, with 10 bases between. Germline values: CDR1 SGHTA, CDR2 FQGNSA. Here the CDR3 DNA reads TGTGCCAGCAGAGGGACATCAAACACCGGGGAGCTGTTTTTT. This gives the protein CASRGTSNTGELFF. Using reference TRBV7-2 and TRBJ2-2 for the parts outside the CDR3, the full variable domain is GAGVSQSPSNKVTEKGKDVELRCDPISGHTALYWYRQSLGQGLEFLIYFQGNSAPDKSGLPSDRFSAERTGGSVSTLTIQRTQQEDSAVYLCASRGTSNTGELFFGEGSRLTVL.

About this clone itself: At one end, the junction sequence differs from germline, possibly due to a read error. V is TRBV7-7 and J is TRBJ2-5; TRBD2 agrees at 15 bases. The germline V gene encodes CDR1 SSHAT and CDR2 FNYEAQ (reference sequence). This CDR3 is built from 16 residues. DNA for the CDR3: TGTGCTAGCAGCCAGGGACTAGCGGGAGGACAAGAGACCCAGTACTTC. Residues: CASSQGLAGGQETQYF.

This chain connects TRBV14 to TRBJ2-7; 7 positions agree with TRBD2. The CDR3 sequence is 15 residues long. After removal of 4 bases from V and 6 bases from J, the junction contained 12 bases not matched to a gene. Germline values: CDR1 SGHDN, CDR2 FVKESK. The CDR3 DNA sequence: TGTGCCAGCAGCCCGGGGAGGCGGGAGTTTTCCGAGCAGTACTTC. Translated, it gives CASSPGRREFSEQYF.

This clone was recorded a few times. The chain has TRBV11-2 and TRBJ1-5; D is unresolved. Trimming removed 1 base from V and 3 bases from J, with 4 bases in between. CDR1 is SGHAT, CDR2 FQNNGV, per germline. The CDR3 sequence is 13 residues long. CDR3 sequence: CASSLGFNQPQHF. In DNA, the CDR3 is TGTGCCAGCAGCTTAGGATTCAATCAGCCCCAGCATTTT.

The V call is TRBV11-3, the J call TRBJ2-1; D is possibly TRBD1 (6 bases). Germline-derived CDR1 and CDR2 are SGHNT and YENEEA. There are 14 residues in the CDR3. The V gene lost 3 bases and the J gene lost 0 bases, with 6 bases spanning the gap. The CDR3 coding sequence is TGTGCCAGCAGCTTGGACAGCTCCTACAATGAGCAGTTCTTC. Its translation: CASSLDSSYNEQFF.

The chain has TRBV7-6 and TRBJ1-2, with D hard to call. The CDR3 is 16 residues long. Trimming took 5 bases from V and 4 from J, leaving 20 bases between them. Germline-derived CDR1 and CDR2 are SGHVS and FNYEAQ. CDR3: CASSIRMTRKTYGYTF. In nucleotides, the CDR3 is TGTGCCAGCAGCATACGAATGACTCGAAAGACCTATGGCTACACCTTC.

V usage is TRBV11-2 and J usage is TRBJ1-4; no reliable D call. The germline V and J ends were trimmed by 5 bases and 8 bases, with 21 bases remaining between them. This CDR3 has 16 residues. Germline assignment: CDR1 SGHAT and CDR2 FQNNGV. This CDR3 is CASSKVVDGSGEKLFF. CDR3 coding DNA: TGTGCCAGCAGCAAAGTAGTCGACGGGTCGGGGGAAAAACTGTTTTTT.

The rearrangement joins TRBV5-4 to TRBJ2-5; maybe TRBD1 (6 bases). V lost 0 bases and J 3 bases, leaving 6 bases between the germline ends. This CDR3 has 13 amino acids. Germline CDR1 is SGHNT and CDR2 is YYREEE (reference sequence). The CDR3 nucleotides read TGTGCCAGCAGCTTGGACAGGGAAGAGACCCAGTACTTC. It specifies CASSLDREETQYF.

V and J are TRBV25-1 and TRBJ1-2, with 7 bases fitting TRBD1. Per germline, CDR1 MGHDK and CDR2 SYGVNS. The CDR3 sequence is 13 residues long. After removal of 2 bases from V and 8 bases from J, the junction contained 5 bases not matched to a gene. CDR3 sequence reads: CASSEGQVQGYTF. The CDR3 DNA sequence: TGTGCCAGCAGTGAAGGACAGGTTCAAGGCTACACCTTC.

This clone was observed a few times. The rearrangement uses TRBV5-1 and TRBJ1-1; tentative D call: TRBD1 (5 bases). V was trimmed by 3 bases and J by 4 bases, leaving 10 bases between them. The CDR3 loop spans 13 amino acids. Germline V gene lookup returns CDR1 SGHRS and CDR2 YFSETQ. This CDR3 is CASSWDLITEAFF. The CDR3 region has the DNA TGCGCCAGCAGCTGGGACTTAATCACTGAAGCTTTCTTT. Drawing the rest from reference TRBV5-1 and TRBJ1-1, the complete variable domain is KAGVTQTPRYLIKTRGQQVTLSCSPISGHRSVSWYQQTPGQGLQFLFEYFSETQRNKGNFPGRFSGRQFSNSRSEMNVSTLELGDSALYLCASSWDLITEAFFGQGTRLTVV.

The rearrangement links TRBV19 to TRBJ2-3; 9 bases line up with TRBD1. Trimming removed 3 bases from V and 6 bases from J; junction bases left unmatched: 4. The CDR3 sequence is 14 residues long. Germline CDR1 and CDR2: LNHDA and SQIVND (reference sequence). CDR3 DNA: TGTGCCAGTAGTATCGGGACAGGGAGGGATACGCAGTATTTT. Amino acids: CASSIGTGRDTQYF. The whole variable domain, filled in from reference TRBV19 and TRBJ2-3, reads DGGITQSPKYLFRKEGQNVTLSCEQNLNHDAMYWYRQDPGQGLRLIYYSQIVNDFQKGDIAEGYSVSREKKESFPLTVTSAQKNPTAFYLCASSIGTGRDTQYFGPGTRLTVL.

The chain has TRBV2 and TRBJ2-2; TRBD1 aligns across 7 bases. The V gene's germline CDR1 is SNHLY and CDR2 FYNNEI. There are 14 residues in the CDR3. The V and J ends lost 4 bases and 7 bases, in that order; junction bases with no gene match: 6. CDR3 in DNA: TGTGCCAGCAGTGCGGACAGGTTAGACGGGGAGCTGTTTTTT. This gives the protein CASSADRLDGELFF.

This clone was recorded only once. The chain couples TRBV15 to TRBJ2-1, with D perhaps TRBD1 (6 bases). CDR1 and CDR2 (germline): LNHNV, YYDKDF (reference sequence). Between the trimmed V and J ends, which lost 3 bases and 12 bases, there was a span of 12 bases. This CDR3 comprises 12 residues. In nucleotides, the CDR3 is TGTGCCACCAGCAGGCCCCGGGACACGCAGTTCTTC. Amino acids: CATSRPRDTQFF.

The chain uses TRBV7-9 and TRBJ2-1; TRBD1 matches 10 bases. Trimming took 5 bases from V and 6 from J; bases not matched to a gene: 7. CDR3 length: 15 amino acids. Germline CDR1 reads SEHNR; CDR2 reads FQNEAQ (reference sequence). The CDR3 region is CASSPGTGAPNEQFF. Written as DNA, the CDR3 is TGTGCCAGCAGCCCCGGGACAGGGGCCCCCAATGAGCAGTTCTTC.

The chain couples TRBV6-1 to TRBJ1-1; no clear D. Per the germline V gene, CDR1 is MNHNS and CDR2 is SASEGT. Trimming shortened V by 1 base and J by 4 bases, and 13 bases separated the two germline ends. This CDR3 has 15 amino acids. The CDR3 protein is CASSEGARTATEAFF. The CDR3 DNA reads as TGTGCCAGCAGTGAAGGGGCCAGGACGGCCACTGAAGCTTTCTTT.